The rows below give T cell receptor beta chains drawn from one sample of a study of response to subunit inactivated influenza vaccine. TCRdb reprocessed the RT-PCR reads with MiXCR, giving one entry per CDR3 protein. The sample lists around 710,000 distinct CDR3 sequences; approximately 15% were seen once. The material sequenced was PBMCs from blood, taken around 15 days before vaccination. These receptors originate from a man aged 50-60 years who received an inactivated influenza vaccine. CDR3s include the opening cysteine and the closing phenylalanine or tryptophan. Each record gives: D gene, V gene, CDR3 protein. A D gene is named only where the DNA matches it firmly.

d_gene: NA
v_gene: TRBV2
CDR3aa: CATGVANTEAFF

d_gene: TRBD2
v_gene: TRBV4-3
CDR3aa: CASSQSLSSGSTDTQYF

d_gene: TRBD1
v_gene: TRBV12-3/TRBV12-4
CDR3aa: CASSLLSGQPYEQYF

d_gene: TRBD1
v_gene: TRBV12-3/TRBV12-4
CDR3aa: CASSPTRDSYEKLFF

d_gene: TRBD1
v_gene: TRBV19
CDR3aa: CASSIGLGQGREQYF

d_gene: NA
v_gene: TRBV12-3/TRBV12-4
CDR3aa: CASSSPPNIETQYF

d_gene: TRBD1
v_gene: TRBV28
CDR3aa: CASRPGQGPAHEQYF

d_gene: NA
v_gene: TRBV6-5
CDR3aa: CASGRIYGYTF

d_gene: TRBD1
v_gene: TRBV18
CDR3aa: CASSVGQGPRGPQHF

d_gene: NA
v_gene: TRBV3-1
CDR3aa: CASSHRRATSYNEQFF

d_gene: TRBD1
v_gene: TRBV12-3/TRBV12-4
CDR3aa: CASRPRQGVRETQYF

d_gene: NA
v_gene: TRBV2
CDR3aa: CASSGNRVTEAFF

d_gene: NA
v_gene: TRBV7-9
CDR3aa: CASSWGGTDTEAFF

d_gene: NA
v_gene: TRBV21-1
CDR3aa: CARSPRDRDNSPLHF

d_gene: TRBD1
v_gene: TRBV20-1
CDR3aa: CSARDRGSGYTF

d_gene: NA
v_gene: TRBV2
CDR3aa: CASRRQRYEAFF

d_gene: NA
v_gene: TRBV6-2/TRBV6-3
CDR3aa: CASTNPPRVNTEAFF